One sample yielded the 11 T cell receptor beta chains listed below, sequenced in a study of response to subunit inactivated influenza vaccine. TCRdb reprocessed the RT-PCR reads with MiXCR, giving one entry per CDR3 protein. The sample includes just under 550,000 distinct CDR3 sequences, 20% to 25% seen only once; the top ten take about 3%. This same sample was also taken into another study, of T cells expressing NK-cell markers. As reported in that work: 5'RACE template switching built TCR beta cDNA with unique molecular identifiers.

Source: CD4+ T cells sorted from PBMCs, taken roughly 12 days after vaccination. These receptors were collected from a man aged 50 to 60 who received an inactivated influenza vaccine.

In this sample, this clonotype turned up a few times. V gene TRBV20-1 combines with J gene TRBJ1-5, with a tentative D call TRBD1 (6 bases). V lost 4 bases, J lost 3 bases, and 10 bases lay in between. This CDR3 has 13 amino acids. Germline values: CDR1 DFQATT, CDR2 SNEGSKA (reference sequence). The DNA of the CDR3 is TGCAGTGCTATGGGACATATCAATCAGCCCCAGCATTTT. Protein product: CSAMGHINQPQHF.

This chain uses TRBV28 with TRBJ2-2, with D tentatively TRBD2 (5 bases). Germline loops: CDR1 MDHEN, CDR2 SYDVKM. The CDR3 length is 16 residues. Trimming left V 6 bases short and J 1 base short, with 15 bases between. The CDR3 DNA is TGTGCCAGCAGGTCATTCGAGGGCTGGAACACCGGGGAGCTGTTTTTT. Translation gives CASRSFEGWNTGELFF.

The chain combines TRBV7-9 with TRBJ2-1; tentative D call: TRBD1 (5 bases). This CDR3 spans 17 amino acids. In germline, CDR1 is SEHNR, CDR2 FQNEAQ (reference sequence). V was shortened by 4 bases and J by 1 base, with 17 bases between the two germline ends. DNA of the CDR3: TGTGCCAGCAGCTCCAAACACCGACAGTTATCCTACAATGAGCAGTTCTTC. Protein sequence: CASSSKHRQLSYNEQFF.

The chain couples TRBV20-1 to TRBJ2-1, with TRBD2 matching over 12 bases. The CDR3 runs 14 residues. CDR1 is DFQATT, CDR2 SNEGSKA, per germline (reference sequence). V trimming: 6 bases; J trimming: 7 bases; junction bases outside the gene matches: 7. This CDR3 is CSAASSGRANEQFF. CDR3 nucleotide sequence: TGCAGTGCCGCATCTAGCGGGAGGGCGAATGAGCAGTTCTTC.

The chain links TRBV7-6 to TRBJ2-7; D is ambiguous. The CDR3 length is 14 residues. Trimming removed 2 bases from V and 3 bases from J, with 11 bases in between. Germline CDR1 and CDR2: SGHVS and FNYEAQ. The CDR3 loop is CASSLQERDYEQYF. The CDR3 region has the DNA TGTGCCAGCAGCTTACAAGAGCGAGACTACGAGCAGTACTTC.

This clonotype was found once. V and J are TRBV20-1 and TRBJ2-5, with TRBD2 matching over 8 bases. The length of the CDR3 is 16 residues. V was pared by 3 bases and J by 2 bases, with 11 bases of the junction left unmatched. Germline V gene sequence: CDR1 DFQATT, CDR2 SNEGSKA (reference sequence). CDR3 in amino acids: CSASPRKAGVQETQYF. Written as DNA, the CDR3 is TGCAGTGCTAGCCCTAGGAAAGCGGGGGTACAAGAGACCCAGTACTTC.

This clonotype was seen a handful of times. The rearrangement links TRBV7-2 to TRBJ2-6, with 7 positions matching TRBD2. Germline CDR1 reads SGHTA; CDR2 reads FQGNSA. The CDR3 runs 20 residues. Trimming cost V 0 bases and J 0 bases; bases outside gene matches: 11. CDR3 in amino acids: CASSLARTSFSLSGANVLTF. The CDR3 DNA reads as TGTGCCAGCAGCTTAGCCCGGACTAGTTTTTCTCTCTCTGGGGCCAACGTCCTGACTTTC.

The DNA for the CDR3 is TGTGCCAGCAGCTTACTGACAGGGGGCTACACCGGGGAGCTGTTTTTT. This sequence encodes CASSLLTGGYTGELFF. The chain carries TRBV11-2 and TRBJ2-2, with 10 bases identical to TRBD1. CDR3 length: 16 amino acids. Germline V CDR1 and CDR2: SGHAT, FQNNGV. The junction had 3 bases not matched to a gene; V was cut back by 2 bases and J by 3 bases.

The CDR3 DNA follows: TGCAGCGTTGAGGGACGGCTATCGAAAGATACGCAGTATTTT. Translated, it gives CSVEGRLSKDTQYF. The gene calls are TRBV29-1 and TRBJ2-3; either TRBD1 or TRBD2 may supply D (5 bases each). The CDR3 covers 14 residues. In germline, CDR1 is SQVTM, CDR2 ANQGSEA. Trimming stripped 3 bases from V and 5 bases from J, with 15 bases between.

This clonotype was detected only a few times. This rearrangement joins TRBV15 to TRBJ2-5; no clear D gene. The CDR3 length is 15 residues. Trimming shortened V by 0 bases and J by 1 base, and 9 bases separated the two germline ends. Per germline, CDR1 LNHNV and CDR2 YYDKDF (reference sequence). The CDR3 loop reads CATSRDGLVQETQYF. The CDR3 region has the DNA TGTGCCACCAGCAGAGATGGGCTAGTCCAAGAGACCCAGTACTTC.

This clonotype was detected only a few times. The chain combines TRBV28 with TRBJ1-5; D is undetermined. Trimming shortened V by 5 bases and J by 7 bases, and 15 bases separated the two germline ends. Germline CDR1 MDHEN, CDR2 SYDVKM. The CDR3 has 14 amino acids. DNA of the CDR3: TGTGCCAGCAGTACCTCGGGGTATGGACAGCCCCAGCATTTT. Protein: CASSTSGYGQPQHF.